A single sample is the source of the 26 T cell receptor beta chains below, sequenced in a study of T cell changes during pregnancy in multiple sclerosis. Some clones are missing from TCRdb's copy, which holds only in-frame ones; the method was immunoSEQ multiplex PCR. This sample has about 64,000 clones, with just over 90% found just once. The specimen was peripheral blood, collected in the second trimester of pregnancy. These receptors came from a female donor with multiple sclerosis, enrolled in a pregnancy study.

V gene TRBV7-2 combines with J gene TRBJ1-4, with D maybe TRBD1 (6 bases). CDR3 length: 16 amino acids. Trimming removed 0 bases from V and 7 bases from J, with 15 bases in between. CDR1 and CDR2 from the germline V gene are SGHTA and FQGNSA. Here the CDR3 DNA reads TGTGCCAGCAGCTTAGCGAGAGCGGGGGCGGGTGAAAAACTGTTTTTT. It is translated as CASSLARAGAGEKLFF.

This clone was found once. The chain joins TRBV6-1 to TRBJ2-4; D is perhaps TRBD2 (6 bases). Germline V lookup: CDR1 MNHNS, CDR2 SASEGT. CDR3 length equals 13 residues. V gave up 6 bases and J gave up 2 bases, with 8 bases separating them. Here the CDR3 reads CASREGSKNIQYF. The CDR3 DNA reads TGTGCCAGCAGGGAGGGGTCCAAAAACATTCAGTACTTC.

The V call is TRBV7-9, the J call TRBJ1-1; D uncertain. CDR1 and CDR2 (germline): SEHNR, FQNEAQ (reference sequence). V gave up 2 bases and J gave up 5 bases, with 3 bases separating them. CDR3 length: 11 amino acids. CDR3 sequence (DNA): TGTGCCAGCAGCTTACAGACTGAAGCTTTCTTT. Amino acid sequence: CASSLQTEAFF. Supplemented by reference TRBV7-9 and TRBJ1-1, the full variable domain reads DTGVSQNPRHKITKRGQNVTFRCDPISEHNRLYWYRQTLGQGPEFLTYFQNEAQLEKSRLLSDRFSAERPKGSFSTLEIQRTEQGDSAMYLCASSLQTEAFFGQGTRLTVV.

V is TRBV5-5 and J is TRBJ2-1; 8 nucleotides match TRBD2. This CDR3 is 14 amino acids long. The V and J ends lost 4 bases and 9 bases, in that order; junction bases with no gene match: 9. The V gene's germline CDR1 is SGHKS and CDR2 YYEKEE (reference sequence). The CDR3 is CASSGIGGAGEQFF. The CDR3 DNA reads TGTGCCAGCAGCGGAATCGGGGGGGCCGGTGAGCAGTTCTTC.

The chain couples TRBV7-2 to TRBJ2-3, with D possibly being TRBD2 (5 bases). Trimming shortened V by 5 bases and J by 14 bases, and 20 bases separated the two germline ends. The CDR3 runs 13 residues. Per the germline V gene, CDR1 is SGHTA and CDR2 is FQGNSA. CDR3 amino acids: CASSTDTGVLWYF. The DNA of the CDR3 is TGTGCCAGCAGCACCGACACCGGGGTCCTTTGGTATTTT.

This clone was found once. J is TRBJ2-1 and V is TRBV7-3; perhaps TRBD1 as D (6 bases). The CDR3 has 14 residues. Germline values: CDR1 SGHTA, CDR2 FQGTGA. V lost 6 bases and J lost 3, with 12 bases in between. For the CDR3, the DNA is TGTGCCAGCAGACGGGACACAAGCTACAATGAGCAGTTCTTC. This gives the protein CASRRDTSYNEQFF.

The rearrangement links TRBV11-2 to TRBJ2-2, with TRBD2 matching over 9 bases. There are 16 residues in the CDR3. V shed 1 base and J 7 bases; nucleotides not matched to a gene: 7. Germline V gives CDR1 SGHAT, CDR2 FQNNGV. The CDR3 DNA follows: TGTGCCAGCAGCTTAGCTGTAGCGGGGGCAGGCGGGGAGCTGTTTTTT. It is translated as CASSLAVAGAGGELFF. Full variable domain (outside the CDR3, taken from reference TRBV11-2 and TRBJ2-2): EAGVAQSPRYKIIEKRQSVAFWCNPISGHATLYWYQQILGQGPKLLIQFQNNGVVDDSQLPKDRFSAERLKGVDSTLKIQPAKLEDSAVYLCASSLAVAGAGGELFFGEGSRLTVL.

J is TRBJ1-1 and V is TRBV11-1; D is possibly TRBD1 (6 bases). This CDR3 contains 15 residues. From germline, CDR1 is SGHAT and CDR2 FQDESV (reference sequence). V was clipped by 4 bases and J by 2 bases, with 14 bases between them. DNA for the CDR3: TGTGCCAGCAGCTCGCAGGGGCAGCTAAACACTGAAGCTTTCTTT. This codes for CASSSQGQLNTEAFF.

V usage is TRBV6-5 and J usage is TRBJ2-7, with 7 nucleotides matching TRBD1. The V gene's germline CDR1 is MNHEY and CDR2 SVGAGI. V trimming: 2 bases; J trimming: 6 bases; junction bases outside the gene matches: 13. This CDR3 is built from 16 residues. The CDR3 coding sequence is TGTGCCAGCAGTTACCAGGGACAGAATTTGCTCCGCGAGCAGTACTTC. It yields the protein CASSYQGQNLLREQYF.

The gene calls are TRBV10-3 and TRBJ2-3, with 8 bases lining up with TRBD1. Germline CDR1 reads ENHRY; CDR2 reads SYGVKD. The V gene end was trimmed by 0 bases and the J gene end by 1 base; junction bases not matched to a gene: 6. This CDR3 has 17 amino acids. The CDR3 sequence is CAISESAGTGRTDTQYF. CDR3 DNA: TGTGCCATCAGTGAGTCGGCGGGGACAGGCCGCACAGATACGCAGTATTTT.

This chain uses TRBV5-1 with TRBJ1-1; perhaps TRBD1 as D (6 bases). V was pared by 5 bases and J by 1 base, with 12 bases between. The CDR3 length is 14 residues. CDR1 is SGHRS, CDR2 YFSETQ, per germline. CDR3 nucleotide sequence: TGCGCCAGCAGTTCCCAGGGACAGAACACTGAAGCTTTCTTT. It yields the protein CASSSQGQNTEAFF.

In its sample, this clone was seen once. V is TRBV21-1 and J is TRBJ1-4. TRBV21-1 is assigned pseudogene status. CDR3 length: 15 amino acids. The CDR3: CASSKEGKEGEKLFF. The CDR3 DNA reads as TGTGCCAGCAGCAAAGAAGGGAAGGAGGGGGAAAAACTGTTTTTT.

The V call is TRBV18, the J call TRBJ2-7; the match to TRBD1 covers 9 bases. Trimming took 3 bases from V and 3 from J; bases not matched to a gene: 6. The V gene's germline CDR1 is KGHSH and CDR2 LQKENI. This CDR3 contains 15 residues. CDR3 nucleotides: TGTGCCAGCTCACCTTCGGACAGGGGAGGCTACGAGCAGTACTTC. Amino acids: CASSPSDRGGYEQYF.

This clone was seen just once. This chain joins TRBV7-3 and TRBJ2-7; 10 positions match TRBD1. Germline CDR1 and CDR2: SGHTA and FQGTGA. The CDR3 is made up of 15 amino acids. V shed 6 bases, J shed 3 bases, and the junction held 8 bases outside the gene matches. The CDR3 DNA follows: TGTGCCAGCAGGGGGACCGGGACAGGGGACTACGAGCAGTACTTC. This translates into CASRGTGTGDYEQYF. The variable domain in full, with the rest retrieved from reference TRBV7-3 and TRBJ2-7, is GAGVSQTPSNKVTEKGKYVELRCDPISGHTALYWYRQSLGQGPEFLIYFQGTGAADDSGLPNDRFFAVRPEGSVSTLKIQRTERGDSAVYLCASRGTGTGDYEQYFGPGTRLTVT.

Turning to this clone: Sequence at one end of the junction differs from germline and may be a read error. CDR3 nucleotides: TGTGCTAGCAGCTTGGACAGGGAGGACGAGCAGTACTTC. The encoded protein is CASSLDREDEQYF. The V gene is TRBV7-7, the J gene TRBJ2-7; 8 bases are shared with TRBD1. Per the germline V gene, CDR1 is SSHAT and CDR2 is FNYEAQ (reference sequence). The CDR3 consists of 13 residues.

The J gene is TRBJ2-1, the V gene TRBV19, with 10 nucleotides matching TRBD1. CDR1 and CDR2 (germline): LNHDA, SQIVND (reference sequence). With V trimmed by 6 bases and J by 4 bases, 9 bases remained unmatched. This CDR3 comprises 16 residues. The CDR3 nucleotides are TGTGCCAGTAGCCTCGCCGGGACAGGGGCTTACAATGAGCAGTTCTTC. Translation: CASSLAGTGAYNEQFF. The complete variable domain, with remaining parts taken from reference TRBV19 and TRBJ2-1, reads DGGITQSPKYLFRKEGQNVTLSCEQNLNHDAMYWYRQDPGQGLRLIYYSQIVNDFQKGDIAEGYSVSREKKESFPLTVTSAQKNPTAFYLCASSLAGTGAYNEQFFGPGTRLTVL.

The rearrangement links TRBV9 to TRBJ2-3, with D unresolved. Germline values: CDR1 SGDLS, CDR2 YYNGEE. The length of the CDR3 is 17 residues. Trimming pared 0 bases from V and 0 bases from J, leaving 14 bases between. This CDR3 reads CASSVESGSISTDTQYF. In DNA form, the CDR3 reads TGTGCCAGCAGCGTAGAATCAGGTTCCATAAGCACAGATACGCAGTATTTT.

A note on this clone: The same CDR3 also results from other DNA sequences found in this sample. CDR3 region: CASSLRETQYF. CDR3 bases: TGCGCCAGCAGCTTGCGAGAGACCCAGTACTTC. V usage is TRBV5-1 and J usage is TRBJ2-5; D remains ambiguous. CDR3 length: 11 residues. Between the trimmed V and J ends, which lost 1 base and 4 bases, there was a span of 2 bases. Germline V lookup: CDR1 SGHRS, CDR2 YFSETQ.

This rearrangement joins TRBV6-5 to TRBJ1-2; the D is unclear. V was trimmed by 0 bases and J by 2 bases, leaving 10 bases between them. This CDR3 is built from 15 residues. Germline CDR1 is MNHEY and CDR2 is SVGAGI. The CDR3 region is CASSYSMGGNYGYTF. For the CDR3, the DNA is TGTGCCAGCAGTTACTCGATGGGAGGGAACTATGGCTACACCTTC.

The V and J genes are TRBV19 and TRBJ2-3; D gene ambiguous. V shed 4 bases and J shed 6 bases, with 8 bases lying between them. Germline CDR1 and CDR2: LNHDA and SQIVND (reference sequence). This CDR3 spans 12 amino acids. This CDR3 reads CASSRRSDTQYF. Written as DNA, the CDR3 is TGTGCCAGTAGTAGGCGGTCGGATACGCAGTATTTT.

The chain employs TRBV30 and TRBJ1-2; tentative D call: TRBD1 (5 bases). Germline CDR1 GTSNPN, CDR2 SVGIG (reference sequence). The CDR3 is made up of 13 amino acids. CDR3 nucleotide sequence: TGTGCACGCCGGGCAGGGCTCGACTATGGCTACACCTTC. Amino acid sequence: CARRAGLDYGYTF.

This chain uses TRBV29-1 with TRBJ2-3; 7 bases agree with TRBD1. V shed 2 bases and J 5 bases; nucleotides not matched to a gene: 10. The length of the CDR3 is 15 residues. Germline V gives CDR1 SQVTM, CDR2 ANQGSEA. The CDR3 reads CSVERGGRGIDTQYF. The CDR3 bases are TGCAGCGTTGAACGTGGCGGCAGGGGGATAGATACGCAGTATTTT.

CDR3: CASSLGSEYNSPLHF. The CDR3, as DNA: TGTGCCAGCAGCTTGGGGTCAGAATATAATTCACCCCTCCACTTT. The rearrangement uses TRBV5-6 and TRBJ1-6, with D unresolved. CDR1 is SGHDT, CDR2 YYEEEE, per germline. There are 15 residues in the CDR3. V was shortened by 0 bases and J by 4 bases, with 8 bases between the two germline ends.

This sequence joins TRBV11-3 and TRBJ2-5; D uncertain. The CDR3 loop spans 16 amino acids. V lost 4 bases, J lost 4 bases, and 19 bases lay in between. Germline CDR1 reads SGHNT; CDR2 reads YENEEA. The CDR3 DNA follows: TGTGCCAGCAGCTCCGGCCAGGATGTATTAGGAGAGACCCAGTACTTC. Its protein product is CASSSGQDVLGETQYF.

V usage is TRBV5-8 and J usage is TRBJ1-5; D remains ambiguous. The CDR3 spans 14 residues. Trimming left V 2 bases short and J 2 bases short, with 8 bases between. Germline CDR1 is SGHTS and CDR2 is YDEGEE. The CDR3 here is CASSFWEGNQPQHF. For the CDR3, the DNA is TGTGCCAGCAGCTTCTGGGAGGGCAATCAGCCCCAGCATTTT.

The chain recombines TRBV6-5 with TRBJ2-7; 8 positions match TRBD2. V lost 3 bases to trimming and J lost 5 bases; unmatched junction nucleotides: 6. Germline values: CDR1 MNHEY, CDR2 SVGAGI. This CDR3 region has 14 residues. In DNA, the CDR3 is TGTGCCAGCAGTTATCTCGGGGGGGGCAACGAGCAGTACTTC. Its translation: CASSYLGGGNEQYF.